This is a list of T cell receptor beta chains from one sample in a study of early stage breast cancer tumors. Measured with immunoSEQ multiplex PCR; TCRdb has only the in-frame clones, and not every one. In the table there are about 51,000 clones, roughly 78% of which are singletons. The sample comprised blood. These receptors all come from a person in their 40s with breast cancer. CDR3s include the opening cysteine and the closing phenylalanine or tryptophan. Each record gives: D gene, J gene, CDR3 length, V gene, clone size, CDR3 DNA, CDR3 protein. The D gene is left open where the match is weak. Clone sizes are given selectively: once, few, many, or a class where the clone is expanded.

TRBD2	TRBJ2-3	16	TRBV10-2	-	TGCGCCAGCAGTGAGCCGTATAGCGGGAGCGGAGATACGCAGTATTTT	CASSEPYSGSGDTQYF
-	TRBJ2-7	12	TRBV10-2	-	TGCGCCAGCAGACCGAACGCCTACGAGCAGTACTTC	CASRPNAYEQYF
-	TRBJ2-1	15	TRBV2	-	TGTGCCAGCAGTGATCAGCAGCCCGGGGAGGATGAGCAGTTCTTC	CASSDQQPGEDEQFF
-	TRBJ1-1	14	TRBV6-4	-	TGTGCCAGCAGCTCACAGGGAAGCGGGACTGAAGCTTTCTTT	CASSSQGSGTEAFF
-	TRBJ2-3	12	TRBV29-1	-	TGCAGCGTTGAGAGGGGGACAGATACGCAGTATTTT	CSVERGTDTQYF
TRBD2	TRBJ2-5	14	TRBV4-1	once	TGCGCCAGCAGCCTAAAGGAGCGGGAGGAGACCCAGTACTTC	CASSLKEREETQYF
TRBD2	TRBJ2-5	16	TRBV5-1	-	TGCGCCAGCAGCTCCTCGTTAATGTTGGGGGAGGGGACCCAGTACTTC	CASSSSLMLGEGTQYF
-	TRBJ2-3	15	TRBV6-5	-	TGTGCCAGCCCAAGCGCCGGCTGGAGCACAGATACGCAGTATTTT	CASPSAGWSTDTQYF
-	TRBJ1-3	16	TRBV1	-	TGCACCAGCAGCTTTTTACGGGGAGAGTCCGGAAACACCATATATTTT	CTSSFLRGESGNTIYF
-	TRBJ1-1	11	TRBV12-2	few	TGTGCAAGTCGCTTGACACCTGAAGCTTTCTTT	CASRLTPEAFF
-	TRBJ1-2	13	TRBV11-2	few	TGTGCCAGCAGCCCCCAGGGTTCCTATGGCTACACCTTC	CASSPQGSYGYTF
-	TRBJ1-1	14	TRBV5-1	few	TGCGCCAGCAGCTTAAGTGGGTCTGACACTGAAGCTTTCTTT	CASSLSGSDTEAFF
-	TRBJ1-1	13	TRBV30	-	TGTGCCAGATCACAGGGCATGAACACTGAAGCTTTCTTT	CARSQGMNTEAFF
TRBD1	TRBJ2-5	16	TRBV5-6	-	TGTGCCAGCAGCTTGACAGGGGCTACCGCCCAAGAGACCCAGTACTTC	CASSLTGATAQETQYF